Each of the 8 T cell receptor beta chains below was sequenced from the same sample in a study of OX40 agonist ivuxolimab in advanced cancers. Sequencing used immunoSEQ multiplex PCR; TCRdb keeps in-frame clones, though not all of them. Here the sample spans about 84,000 clones, over 85% being singletons. The sequencing here drew on CD4+ or CD8+ T cells sorted from blood, taken in a trial of the OX40 agonist ivuxolimab. These receptor sequences come from an adult with an advanced solid tumor such as melanoma, head and neck, liver or kidney cancer.

The chain has TRBV29-1 and TRBJ1-2; the D gene is possibly TRBD1 (6 bases). Germline CDR1 is SQVTM and CDR2 is ANQGSEA. V was pared by 3 bases and J by 4 bases, with 15 bases between. This CDR3 contains 14 residues. The CDR3 is CSVDGTRPTYGYTF. The CDR3 DNA follows: TGCAGCGTTGACGGGACAAGGCCTACCTATGGCTACACCTTC.

The chain recombines TRBV7-9 with TRBJ1-1; TRBD1 might be the D (5 bases). The CDR3 runs 12 residues. The germline V gene has CDR1 SEHNR and CDR2 FQNEAQ (reference sequence). V lost 4 bases, J lost 4 bases, and 7 bases lay in between. CDR3 amino acids: CASSWGSTEAFF. The CDR3 coding sequence is TGTGCCAGCAGCTGGGGGTCCACTGAAGCTTTCTTT.

V gene TRBV28 combines with J gene TRBJ1-2; D unresolved. The ends were cut back, 1 base at V and 4 bases at J, with 16 bases in the middle. Germline lookup yields CDR1 MDHEN and CDR2 SYDVKM. This CDR3 contains 16 residues. CDR3 in amino acids: CASSLLRTEHSYGYTF. The CDR3 nucleotides are TGTGCCAGCAGTTTATTGAGGACGGAGCATTCCTATGGCTACACCTTC.

V is TRBV7-9 and J is TRBJ2-1; D may be TRBD2 (6 bases). The V gene's germline CDR1 is SEHNR and CDR2 FQNEAQ (reference sequence). The CDR3 consists of 14 residues. The V gene lost 0 bases and the J gene lost 9 bases, with 12 bases spanning the gap. CDR3 DNA sequence: TGTGCCAGCAGCTTAGCGGGGGGTCGGTTTGAGCAGTTCTTC. Amino acids: CASSLAGGRFEQFF.

This chain joins TRBV9 and TRBJ2-1; D perhaps matches TRBD1 (6 bases). CDR3 length equals 14 residues. Looked up from germline, CDR1 is SGDLS and CDR2 is YYNGEE. The ends were cut back, 4 bases at V and 10 bases at J, with 18 bases in the middle. The CDR3 DNA reads as TGTGCCAGCAGCCTAGCTGTGGGGGCTTGGGAGCAGTTCTTC. It encodes CASSLAVGAWEQFF.

This chain joins TRBV19 and TRBJ2-7, with 8 nucleotides matching TRBD2. The CDR3 has 13 residues. Germline-derived CDR1 and CDR2 are LNHDA and SQIVND (reference sequence). V gave up 6 bases and J gave up 4 bases; unmatched junction bases: 5. CDR3 loop: CASSGRAGYEQYF. CDR3 in DNA: TGTGCCAGTAGCGGGAGGGCCGGTTACGAGCAGTACTTC.

The J gene is TRBJ2-7, the V gene TRBV13; weak D call: TRBD2 (6 bases). This CDR3 has 14 residues. The germline V gene has CDR1 PRHDT and CDR2 FYEKMQ (reference sequence). Trimming cost V 0 bases and J 0 bases, with 6 bases left between them. As DNA, the CDR3 is TGTGCCAGCAGCTTAGGTAGCGGCTCCTACGAGCAGTACTTC. Translated, it gives CASSLGSGSYEQYF.

The V gene is TRBV9, the J gene TRBJ1-1; D gene ambiguous. V shed 0 bases and J shed 1 base, with 10 bases lying between them. The V gene's germline CDR1 is SGDLS and CDR2 YYNGEE. This CDR3 region has 15 residues. CDR3 protein: CASSVDGRTNTEAFF. CDR3 nucleotides: TGTGCCAGCAGCGTAGATGGACGGACGAACACTGAAGCTTTCTTT.